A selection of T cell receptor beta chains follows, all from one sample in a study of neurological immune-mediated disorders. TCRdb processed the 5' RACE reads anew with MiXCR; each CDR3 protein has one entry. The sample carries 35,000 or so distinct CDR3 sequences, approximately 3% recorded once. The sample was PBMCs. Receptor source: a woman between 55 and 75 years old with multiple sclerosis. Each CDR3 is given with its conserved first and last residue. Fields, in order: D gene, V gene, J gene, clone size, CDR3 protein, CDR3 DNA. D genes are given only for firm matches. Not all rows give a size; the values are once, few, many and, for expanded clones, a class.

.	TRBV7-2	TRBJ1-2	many	CASSAEWGINYGYTF	TGTGCCAGCAGTGCAGAGTGGGGGATTAACTATGGCTACACCTTC
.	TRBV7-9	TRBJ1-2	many	CASSLVRSYGYTF	TGTGCCAGCAGCTTGGTTCGGTCCTATGGCTACACCTTC
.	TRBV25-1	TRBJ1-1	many	CASTRSAKNTEAFF	TGTGCCAGCACCCGGTCAGCCAAGAACACTGAAGCTTTCTTT
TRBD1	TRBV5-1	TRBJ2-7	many	CASRTDRGYEQYF	TGCGCCAGCAGAACGGACAGGGGCTACGAGCAGTACTTC
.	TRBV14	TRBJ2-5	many	CASSQDGFTETQYF	TGTGCCAGCAGCCAAGATGGGTTCACAGAGACCCAGTACTTC
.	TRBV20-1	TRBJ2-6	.	CSARPYGSFSGANVLTF	TGCAGTGCTAGACCGTATGGGTCGTTCTCTGGGGCCAACGTCCTGACTTTC
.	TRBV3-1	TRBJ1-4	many	CASSSGNRLFF	TGTGCCAGCAGTTCAGGGAATAGACTGTTTTTT
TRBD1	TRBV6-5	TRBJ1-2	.	CASSSSQGADGYTF	TGTGCCAGCAGTTCATCACAGGGGGCGGATGGCTACACCTTC
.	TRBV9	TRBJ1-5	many	CASNQDGSNQPQHF	TGTGCCAGCAACCAGGACGGTAGCAATCAGCCCCAGCATTTT
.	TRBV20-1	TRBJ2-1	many	CSAREAATYNEQFF	TGCAGTGCTAGAGAAGCGGCCACCTACAATGAGCAGTTCTTC
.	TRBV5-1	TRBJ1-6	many	CASSLAGPDRGSPLHF	TGCGCCAGCAGCTTGGCAGGACCCGATCGGGGTTCACCCCTCCACTTT
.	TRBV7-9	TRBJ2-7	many	CASSLESSYEQYF	TGTGCCAGCAGCTTAGAGAGCTCCTACGAGCAGTACTTC
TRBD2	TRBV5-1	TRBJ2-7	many	CASSLSGGSSYEQYF	TGCGCCAGCAGCCTTAGCGGGGGGAGCTCCTACGAGCAGTACTTC
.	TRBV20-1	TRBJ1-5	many	CSAGDRLGSNQPQHF	TGCAGTGCTGGAGACAGGCTCGGTAGCAATCAGCCCCAGCATTTT
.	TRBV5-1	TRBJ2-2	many	CASSLDAAPTGELFF	TGCGCCAGCAGCTTGGACGCAGCGCCGACCGGGGAGCTGTTTTTT
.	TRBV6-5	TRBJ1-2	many	CASSYGGAGGYGYTF	TGTGCCAGCAGTTACGGTGGGGCAGGCGGCTATGGCTACACCTTC
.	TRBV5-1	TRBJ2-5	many	CASSLGEGSIQETQYF	TGCGCCAGCAGCTTGGGTGAGGGGTCTATTCAAGAGACCCAGTACTTC
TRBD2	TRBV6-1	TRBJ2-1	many	CASSVSGLAGNEQFF	TGTGCCAGCAGTGTATCGGGACTAGCGGGTAATGAGCAGTTCTTC
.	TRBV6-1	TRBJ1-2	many	CASSERQVRGYGYTF	TGTGCCAGCAGTGAAAGACAGGTTAGGGGCTATGGCTACACCTTC
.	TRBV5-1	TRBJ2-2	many	CASRIPGGTGELFF	TGCGCCAGCAGGATCCCCGGGGGAACCGGGGAGCTGTTTTTT
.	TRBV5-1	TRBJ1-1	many	CASSLANLPLTRRTTEAFF	TGCGCCAGCAGCTTGGCCAATTTGCCTCTGACACGCCGAACTACTGAAGCTTTCTTT
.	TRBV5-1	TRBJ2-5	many	CASSFGSGQTQETQYF	TGCGCCAGCAGCTTTGGATCGGGACAAACTCAAGAGACCCAGTACTTC
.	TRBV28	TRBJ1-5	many	CASRPGEMLGQPQHF	TGTGCCAGCAGGCCCGGGGAGATGTTGGGGCAGCCCCAGCATTTT
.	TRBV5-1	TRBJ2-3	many	CASSSPGTDTQYF	TGCGCCAGCAGCAGCCCGGGCACAGATACGCAGTATTTT
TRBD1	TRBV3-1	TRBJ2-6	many	CASSPLQGQGLSGANVLTF	TGTGCCAGCAGCCCCCTCCAGGGACAGGGACTCTCTGGGGCCAACGTCCTGACTTTC
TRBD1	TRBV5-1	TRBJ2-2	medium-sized	CASSSGVGQGTTGELFF	TGCGCCAGCAGCTCGGGCGTGGGACAGGGGACCACCGGGGAGCTGTTTTTT
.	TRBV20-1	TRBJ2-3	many	CSANPLSLTDTQYF	TGCAGTGCTAACCCTCTATCCCTTACAGATACGCAGTATTTT
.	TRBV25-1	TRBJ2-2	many	CASSGTMLGELFF	TGTGCCAGCAGTGGAACCATGTTGGGGGAGCTGTTTTTT
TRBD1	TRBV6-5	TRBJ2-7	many	CASSRHGTGYIEQYF	TGTGCCAGCAGTAGACACGGGACAGGGTATATCGAGCAGTACTTC
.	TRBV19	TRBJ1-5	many	CASSTAKGQPQHF	TGTGCCAGTAGTACGGCCAAGGGGCAGCCCCAGCATTTT
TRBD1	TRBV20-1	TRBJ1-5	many	CSASPDRVSLHF	TGCAGTGCTAGCCCGGACAGGGTCTCCCTCCATTTT
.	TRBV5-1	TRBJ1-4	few	CASSYSGVTNEKLFF	TGCGCCAGCAGCTACTCAGGGGTTACTAATGAAAAACTGTTTTTT
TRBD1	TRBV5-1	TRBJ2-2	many	CASSARTGRGELFF	TGCGCCAGCAGCGCCCGGACAGGGCGCGGGGAGCTGTTTTTT